This T cell receptor beta chain was recovered during a study of blood T cell repertoires in COVID-19 (dated by TCRdb to 2019 to 2021). As for the study more broadly: Samples from collaborators originated in the United States, Italy and Spain and spanned both the acute and convalescent phases of COVID-19. Deeply sampled blood TCRbeta repertoires from subjects exposed to, actively infected with, or recovered from COVID-19 were included in the dataset. Sample metadata almost always included a de-identified subject ID, COVID-19 status, age in years and sex. Where available, HLA class I and class II types were obtained from metadata supplied by the sample provider rather than from assay-based typing. The prospective study material was composed of cDNA or gDNA derived from T cells, B-cell-depleted T cells, or PBMCs. The repertoires were released in a freely available public database intended as a resource for research on the immune response to SARS-CoV-2. Samples came from the ongoing ImmuneRACE study (first 160 participants) plus 1,254 subjects from 6 global collaborators.

Study-level results and caveats: The amount of clinical and demographic metadata varied by source and participant and was provided uncurated.

From cysteine to phenylalanine, the CDR3 is 15 amino acids long. The CDR3 DNA has 45 bases and is translated from base 1. In the germline V gene, CDR1 corresponds to SNHLY and CDR2 to FYNNEI. Germline trimming: 6 bases from V, 4 bases from J; junction bases outside gene matches: 8. Enrolling through a virtual design, the prospective study's participants ranged in age from roughly 18 to 90 years and lived across roughly 23 United States geographic areas. To assign participants to cohorts, the prospective study relied on clinical history that participants themselves reported in a screening survey and a study questionnaire. Mobile phlebotomists in the prospective study collected whole blood, serum and a nasopharyngeal or oropharyngeal swab from every participant. Participants in the prospective study had the option to provide additional blood draws and questionnaires over a roughly 2-month period. Prospective study blood samples were shipped either frozen or at room temperature before DNA extraction.

TCRbeta CDR3 regions were amplified from genomic DNA by means of the immunoSEQ Assay, a bias-controlled multiplex PCR. The authors' pipeline ran thus. Within the assay, amplification of reference gene primers was used to estimate how many nucleated cells each sample contained. To quantify the absolute abundance of each unique TCRbeta CDR3 rearrangement, sequence reads were collapsed and filtered. For each sample, productive Simpson clonality was calculated as the square root of Simpson's diversity index across productive rearrangements. Drawn from immuneACCESS, this table holds only the in-frame rearrangements with V and J called that TCRdb kept. Clones are partly lost; checked studies trace under half to an unresolved V gene and leave the rest unexplained. That table supplies the V and J calls and clone size; D and trimming were determined from the DNA. This sample lists fewer than 300,000 clones; 70% to 90% were detected once. The top ten constitute about 1.2% of the sample.

Note on this clone: Its antigen has not been determined. No base-level quality is on record; no much larger clone is a single base apart.

The receptor chain draws on TRBV2 and TRBJ1-5, and TRBD1 matches 8 of the central bases. Sequencing was done on a sample of PBMCs or T cells enriched from blood (not recorded which). The receptor comes from a woman aged 35 to 49 with acute COVID-19. The CDR3 here reads CASRNQGAQNQPQHF. In nucleotide form, the sequence is TGTGCCAGCAGAAACCAGGGGGCGCAGAATCAGCCCCAGCATTTT.